The subject of this entry is one T cell receptor beta chain. Its antigen remains unknown. This record comes from a study of graft-versus-host responses after intestinal transplantation. Study-wide results and limits: Subjects displaying graft-donor T cell macrochimerism possessed elevated graft-versus-host to host-versus-graft clonal ratios inside allografts.

Using immunoSEQ multiplex PCR, the repertoire was profiled, and TCRdb retains in-frame clones only, with some absent. Found here are approximately 20,000 clones, 80% to 95% of them singletons; the top ten hold around two fifths. The material sequenced was PBMCs, taken 262 days after intestinal transplant. The sequence came from a human patient who received an intestinal transplant, so some T cells may come from the graft donor.

The CDR3: CASSPAGGFNEQFF. CDR3 in DNA: TGCGCCAGCAGTCCAGCGGGAGGGTTCAATGAGCAGTTCTTC. The chain is built from TRBV4-1 and TRBJ2-1, with 10 bases that match TRBD2. This CDR3 is built from 14 residues. CDR1 and CDR2 from the germline V gene are MGHRA and YSYEKL. The V and J ends lost 6 bases and 6 bases, in that order; junction bases with no gene match: 5.